The 22 T cell receptor beta chains below were found in one sample sequenced in a study of response to subunit inactivated influenza vaccine. Each CDR3 protein gets one entry after TCRdb re-called the RT-PCR reads with MiXCR. This repertoire shows approximately 300,000 distinct CDR3 sequences, 22% found once; its top ten account for 10% to 13%. The specimen was PBMCs from blood, collected less than 22 months after vaccination. Source of these receptors: a man aged 50-75 years who received an inactivated influenza vaccine.

This clonotype occurred a few times. The chain combines TRBV12-3 or TRBV12-4 with TRBJ2-1; no firm D call. The length of the CDR3 is 12 residues. The V end was cut by 3 bases, the J end by 3 bases, with 3 bases between. CDR3 protein: CASSLLYNEQFF. CDR3 sequence (DNA): TGTGCCAGCAGTTTGCTCTACAATGAGCAGTTCTTC.

This sequence joins TRBV4-2 and TRBJ2-1, with TRBD2 matching 9 bases. Germline-derived CDR1 and CDR2 are LGHNA and YNFKEQ. This CDR3 has 17 amino acids. The V gene end was trimmed by 5 bases and the J gene end by 7 bases; junction bases not matched to a gene: 15. This chain's CDR3 is CASSFRSTSGPGNEQFF. The CDR3 nucleotides are TGTGCCAGCAGCTTTCGTTCGACTAGCGGCCCGGGGAATGAGCAGTTCTTC.

This clonotype turned up a few times. V gene TRBV28 combines with J gene TRBJ1-2; TRBD1 agrees at 7 bases. Germline CDR1 is MDHEN and CDR2 is SYDVKM. CDR3 length: 16 amino acids. V lost 1 base to trimming and J lost 3 bases; unmatched junction nucleotides: 8. CDR3 sequence: CASSLSSDRAYYGYTF. The CDR3 bases are TGTGCCAGCAGTTTATCCTCAGACAGGGCTTACTATGGCTACACCTTC.

Only a few counts were recorded for this clonotype. The chain carries TRBV12-3 or TRBV12-4 and TRBJ2-3; no definite D call. This CDR3 is built from 11 residues. Trimming took off 6 bases at V and 5 bases at J, with 6 bases between the two ends. As DNA, the CDR3 is TGTGCCAGCAGACAAGGAGATACGCAGTATTTT. This gives the protein CASRQGDTQYF.

The V gene is TRBV21-1, the J gene TRBJ1-1. TRBV21-1 represents a pseudogene. This CDR3 is built from 16 residues. Here the CDR3 reads CASSKHIRHQNTEAFF. The CDR3 DNA reads TGTGCCAGCAGCAAACATATTAGGCACCAGAACACTGAAGCTTTCTTT.

This clonotype was seen ten or more times. The chain combines TRBV20-1 with TRBJ1-6; D gene unclear. V was clipped by 4 bases and J by 9 bases, with 19 bases between them. The CDR3 totals 15 residues. Germline V gene lookup returns CDR1 DFQATT and CDR2 SNEGSKA (reference sequence). CDR3 sequence: CSATDWLSSGSPLHF. CDR3 DNA: TGCAGTGCTACGGATTGGTTGTCTTCTGGTTCACCCCTCCACTTT.

The CDR3 protein is CATSEITGTGELFF. CDR3 sequence (DNA): TGTGCCACCAGTGAGATCACAGGTACCGGGGAGCTGTTTTTT. This chain connects TRBV24-1 to TRBJ2-2; possible D gene TRBD1, 5 bases. Germline V gives CDR1 KGHDR, CDR2 SFDVKD. The length of the CDR3 is 14 residues. V was clipped by 4 bases and J by 5 bases, with 10 bases between them.

This chain joins TRBV4-3 and TRBJ2-1; 7 bases line up with TRBD2. CDR3 length: 15 amino acids. V lost 3 bases and J lost 9; bases outside the gene matches: 11. Germline V gives CDR1 LGHNA, CDR2 YSLEER. The CDR3 nucleotides are TGCGCCAGCAGCCAGGTCGTCATGGGCGGGAGTGAGCAGTTCTTC. This translates into CASSQVVMGGSEQFF.

This clonotype was seen a few times. The chain uses TRBV29-1 and TRBJ2-2, with D possibly being TRBD1 (5 bases). Per the germline V gene, CDR1 is SQVTM and CDR2 is ANQGSEA. V was clipped by 6 bases and J by 1 base, with 12 bases between them. The CDR3 has 14 residues. The CDR3: CSVQFTGNTGELFF. DNA for the CDR3: TGCAGCGTCCAATTCACAGGGAACACCGGGGAGCTGTTTTTT.

This clonotype was seen more than once but under ten times. This rearrangement joins TRBV6-2 or TRBV6-3 to TRBJ1-1; the match to TRBD1 covers 11 bases. Germline values: CDR1 MNHEY, CDR2 SVGEGT. V lost 6 bases to trimming and J lost 5 bases; unmatched junction nucleotides: 8. This CDR3 has 15 amino acids. CDR3 region: CASRITGTGGTEAFF. In DNA, the CDR3 is TGTGCCAGCAGAATAACCGGGACAGGGGGAACTGAAGCTTTCTTT.

The rearrangement joins TRBV3-1 to TRBJ2-1; TRBD1 is a possible D gene (6 bases). Deletions cut 7 bases from V and 5 bases from J, with 12 bases between. Germline loops: CDR1 LGHDT, CDR2 YNNKEL (reference sequence). The CDR3 length is 13 residues. CDR3 sequence: CASNQGFNNEQFF. CDR3 DNA: TGTGCCAGCAACCAGGGGTTCAACAATGAGCAGTTCTTC.

Worth noting for this clonotype: A much larger clone differs from this one at a single base, so this may be a read error. The missing conserved phenylalanine or tryptophan at the end of this CDR3 makes a read error likely. The rearrangement links TRBV5-1 to TRBJ1-1; TRBD1 agrees at 7 bases. The CDR3 sequence is 14 residues long. J was trimmed by 1 base and V by 4 bases; bases with no gene match: 4. The V gene's germline CDR1 is SGHRS and CDR2 YFSETQ. The CDR3 DNA follows: TGCGCCAGCAGCCAGGGACAGCCGAACACTGAAGCTTTCTGT. Its protein product is CASSQGQPNTEAFC.

On this clonotype itself: Possible read error: a much larger clone is one base away. The J gene is TRBJ1-6, the V gene TRBV12-3 or TRBV12-4; no firm D call. Trimming pared 3 bases from V and 7 bases from J, leaving 10 bases between. CDR3 length: 14 residues. The CDR3 region is CASSFSAQNSPLHF. The CDR3 DNA is TGTGCCAGCAGTTTTAGCGCCCAGAATTCACCCCTCCACTTT.

There are a few counts of this clonotype. This rearrangement joins TRBV6-1 to TRBJ1-4; D ambiguous. Germline assignment: CDR1 MNHNS and CDR2 SASEGT. V lost 4 bases and J lost 8, with 17 bases in between. The CDR3 extends over 15 amino acids. CDR3 bases: TGTGCCAGCAGTGTTGGAAGCTCCATGGGGGAAAAACTGTTTTTT. The encoded protein is CASSVGSSMGEKLFF.

This sequence joins TRBV9 and TRBJ1-1, with D possibly being TRBD1 (5 bases). The V end was cut by 4 bases, the J end by 4 bases, with 8 bases between. CDR1 and CDR2 (germline): SGDLS, YYNGEE. CDR3 length: 12 amino acids. CDR3 sequence: CASSRGGTEAFF. The CDR3 region has the DNA TGTGCCAGCAGCCGGGGCGGCACTGAAGCTTTCTTT.

J is TRBJ2-5 and V is TRBV5-8; D perhaps matches TRBD1 (6 bases). Trimming took 4 bases from V and 7 from J, leaving 17 bases between them. Germline V lookup: CDR1 SGHTS, CDR2 YDEGEE. The CDR3 loop spans 14 amino acids. CDR3 bases: TGTGCCAGCAGCGACCTACAGGGAGAAGGGACCCAGTACTTC. Encoded protein: CASSDLQGEGTQYF.

V and J are TRBV7-2 and TRBJ2-7; weak D call: TRBD1 (5 bases). The CDR3 has 14 residues. Between the trimmed V and J ends, which lost 3 bases and 5 bases, there was a span of 14 bases. Germline V gene sequence: CDR1 SGHTA, CDR2 FQGNSA. The CDR3 DNA reads as TGTGCCAGCAGCTTCGGTCAGGGAAGGAACGAGCAGTACTTC. Protein sequence: CASSFGQGRNEQYF.

Written as DNA, the CDR3 is TGTGCCAGCAGCCAAGTCCAGGGCCAGGGATGGAACACTGAAGCTTTCTTT. Amino acid sequence: CASSQVQGQGWNTEAFF. The rearrangement uses TRBV14 and TRBJ1-1; D perhaps matches TRBD1 (5 bases). V was pared by 1 base and J by 1 base, with 16 bases between. There are 17 residues in the CDR3. CDR1 and CDR2 from the germline V gene are SGHDN and FVKESK.

This clonotype was seen many times. The V and J genes are TRBV28 and TRBJ1-2, with D possibly matching TRBD1 (5 bases). The CDR3 spans 14 residues. Trimming removed 5 bases at V and 6 bases at J, with 16 bases between. CDR1 and CDR2 (germline): MDHEN, SYDVKM. CDR3 amino acids: CASSRTLSAHGYTF. CDR3 coding DNA: TGTGCCAGCAGTCGGACATTATCAGCTCATGGCTACACCTTC.

This clonotype has just a few counts. The chain links TRBV20-1 to TRBJ2-3, with TRBD2 identical over 11 bases. The germline V gene encodes CDR1 DFQATT and CDR2 SNEGSKA (reference sequence). This CDR3 is 15 amino acids long. V shed 4 bases, J shed 2 bases, and the junction held 5 bases outside the gene matches. As DNA, the CDR3 is TGCAGTGCTACTAGCGGGGGGCTTTACACAGATACGCAGTATTTT. As protein: CSATSGGLYTDTQYF.

The chain has TRBV4-2 and TRBJ2-7; D not certain. Between the trimmed V and J ends, which lost 0 bases and 3 bases, there was a span of 12 bases. This CDR3 has 15 amino acids. Germline V gene sequence: CDR1 LGHNA, CDR2 YNFKEQ. The CDR3 DNA reads as TGTGCCAGCAGCCAAGAGCGGTCCAGTGTCTACGAGCAGTACTTC. Translating it yields CASSQERSSVYEQYF.

This clonotype was observed a few times. The rearrangement uses TRBV3-1 and TRBJ2-7; a weak D match, TRBD1 (5 bases). Per germline, CDR1 LGHDT and CDR2 YNNKEL (reference sequence). This CDR3 is 15 amino acids long. Trimming pared 1 base from V and 2 bases from J, leaving 12 bases between. The chain's CDR3 is CASSQGSDRTYEQYF. CDR3 sequence (DNA): TGTGCCAGCAGCCAAGGATCCGACAGAACCTACGAGCAGTACTTC.